A selection of T cell receptor beta chains follows, all from one sample in a study of blood T cell repertoires in COVID-19. Method: immunoSEQ multiplex PCR; TCRdb's copy keeps in-frame clones and lacks some. The sample holds roughly 290,000 clones; about nine tenths are singletons and the top ten take approximately 12%. The specimen was peripheral blood. These receptor sequences come from a woman aged 55-69 years with acute or convalescent COVID-19. Both conserved end residues are trimmed from each CDR3. Each record gives: CDR3 protein, V gene, J gene.

CDR3 protein: ASSYSGDIPNSWNQPQH
V gene: TRBV6-2/TRBV6-3
J gene: TRBJ1-5

CDR3 protein: ASSLDQQGTTEAF
V gene: TRBV11-2
J gene: TRBJ1-1

CDR3 protein: ASRGQGRGVETQY
V gene: TRBV28
J gene: TRBJ2-5

CDR3 protein: ASTGLPNEQF
V gene: TRBV28
J gene: TRBJ2-1

CDR3 protein: ASIHSGNTIY
V gene: TRBV19
J gene: TRBJ1-3

CDR3 protein: ASSQGTGLVTDTQY
V gene: TRBV4-1
J gene: TRBJ2-3

CDR3 protein: ASTVGGSYNSPLH
V gene: TRBV5-4
J gene: TRBJ1-6

CDR3 protein: ASSFTGEGRMAKNIQY
V gene: TRBV28
J gene: TRBJ2-4

CDR3 protein: ASSPTDWETQY
V gene: TRBV6-5
J gene: TRBJ2-5

CDR3 protein: ASSLRRTGSFAYEQY
V gene: TRBV27
J gene: TRBJ2-7

CDR3 protein: ASIIKGFQVRGNYGYT
V gene: TRBV27
J gene: TRBJ1-2

CDR3 protein: ASSSTEVTSYEQY
V gene: TRBV7-9
J gene: TRBJ2-7

CDR3 protein: ASSLDSYEQY
V gene: TRBV2
J gene: TRBJ2-7

CDR3 protein: ASSLAGIGNYGYT
V gene: TRBV5-5
J gene: TRBJ1-2

CDR3 protein: ASSLVSGADEQY
V gene: TRBV5-1
J gene: TRBJ2-7

CDR3 protein: ASSVGTSGVQETQY
V gene: TRBV9
J gene: TRBJ2-5

CDR3 protein: ATSDSGFGKNIQY
V gene: TRBV24-1
J gene: TRBJ2-4

CDR3 protein: ASSRDRAGYEQY
V gene: TRBV5-1
J gene: TRBJ2-7

CDR3 protein: ATSRALRSYEQY
V gene: TRBV15
J gene: TRBJ2-7

CDR3 protein: ASSPPARSYEQY
V gene: TRBV18
J gene: TRBJ2-7

CDR3 protein: ASGQPQPEAF
V gene: TRBV19
J gene: TRBJ1-1

CDR3 protein: ASSWDSSGNTIY
V gene: TRBV19
J gene: TRBJ1-3

CDR3 protein: ASSASTGYEQY
V gene: TRBV5-1
J gene: TRBJ2-7

CDR3 protein: ASSADRVVHEKLF
V gene: TRBV18
J gene: TRBJ1-4

CDR3 protein: AWRTTGQGGTF
V gene: TRBV30
J gene: TRBJ1-1

CDR3 protein: ASSQDGQGRPLH
V gene: TRBV4-3
J gene: TRBJ1-6

CDR3 protein: ASNPGQINEQF
V gene: TRBV6-2/TRBV6-3
J gene: TRBJ2-1